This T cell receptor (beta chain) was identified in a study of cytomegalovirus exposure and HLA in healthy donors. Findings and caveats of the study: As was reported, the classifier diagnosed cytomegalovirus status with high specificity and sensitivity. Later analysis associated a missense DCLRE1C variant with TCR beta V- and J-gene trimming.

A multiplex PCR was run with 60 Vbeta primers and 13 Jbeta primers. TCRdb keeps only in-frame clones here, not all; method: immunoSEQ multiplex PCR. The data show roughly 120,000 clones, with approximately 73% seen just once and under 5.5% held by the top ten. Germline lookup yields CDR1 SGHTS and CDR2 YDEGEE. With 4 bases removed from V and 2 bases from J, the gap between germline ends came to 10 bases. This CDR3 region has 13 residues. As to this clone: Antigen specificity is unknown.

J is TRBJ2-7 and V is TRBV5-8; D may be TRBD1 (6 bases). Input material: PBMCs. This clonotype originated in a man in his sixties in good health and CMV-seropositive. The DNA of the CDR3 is TGTGCCAGCAGCGTAGGACAGACCTACGAGCAGTACTTC. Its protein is CASSVGQTYEQYF.